The sequence of this TCR beta chain was determined in a study of OX40 agonist ivuxolimab in advanced cancers. Whole-study context: Dose-escalation patients were diagnosed with hepatocellular carcinoma, melanoma, renal cell cancer or head and neck cancer. Aged roughly 20 to 79 with a mean of approximately 60 years, they were 82.7% male. Study outcomes and limitations: Relatively little clonal expansion, among the lowest observed, appeared in partial responders at 0.1-3.0 mg/kg.

With regard to this clone: Antigen specificity is unknown.

The J segment lost 5 bases and the V segment lost 5 bases, leaving 7 bases of the junction unmatched. This CDR3 is built from 14 residues. The germline V gene encodes CDR1 SEHNR and CDR2 FQNEAQ (reference sequence). The repertoire was sequenced with immunoSEQ multiplex PCR; TCRdb's copy has only in-frame clones and lacks some. The table lists more than 60,000 clones, around 87% of them singletons. The TCR comes from an adult with an advanced solid tumor such as melanoma, head and neck, liver or kidney cancer. This specimen was CD4+ or CD8+ T cells sorted from blood, taken in a trial of the OX40 agonist ivuxolimab. The chain uses TRBV7-9 and TRBJ2-5, with TRBD2 matching over 8 bases. CDR3 region: CASSPGLAEETQYF. In nucleotides, the CDR3 is TGTGCCAGCAGCCCCGGACTAGCTGAGGAGACCCAGTACTTC.